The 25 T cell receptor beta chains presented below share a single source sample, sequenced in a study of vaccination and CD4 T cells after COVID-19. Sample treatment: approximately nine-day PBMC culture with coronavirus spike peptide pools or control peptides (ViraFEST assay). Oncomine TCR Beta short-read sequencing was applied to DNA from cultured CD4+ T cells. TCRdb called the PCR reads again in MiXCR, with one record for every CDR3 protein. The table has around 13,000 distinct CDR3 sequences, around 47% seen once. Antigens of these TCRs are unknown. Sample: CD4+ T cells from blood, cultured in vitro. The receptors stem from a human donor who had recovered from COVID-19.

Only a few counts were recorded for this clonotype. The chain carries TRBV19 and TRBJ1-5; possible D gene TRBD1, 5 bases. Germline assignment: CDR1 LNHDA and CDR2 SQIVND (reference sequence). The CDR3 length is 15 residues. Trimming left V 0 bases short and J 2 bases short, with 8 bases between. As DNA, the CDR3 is TGTGCCAGTAGTATAGACAGGGCCGGCAATCAGCCCCAGCATTTT. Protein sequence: CASSIDRAGNQPQHF.

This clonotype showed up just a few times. CDR3 nucleotides: TGTGCCAGCACCTTGGGTCAAGCCGGGACAGGGGAGACCGGGGAGCTGTTTTTT. The encoded protein is CASTLGQAGTGETGELFF. The genes are TRBV7-8 and TRBJ2-2; TRBD1 agrees at 10 bases. The germline gives CDR1 SGHVS, CDR2 FQNEAQ. V lost 7 bases, J lost 5 bases, and 16 bases stayed unmatched. The CDR3 totals 18 residues.

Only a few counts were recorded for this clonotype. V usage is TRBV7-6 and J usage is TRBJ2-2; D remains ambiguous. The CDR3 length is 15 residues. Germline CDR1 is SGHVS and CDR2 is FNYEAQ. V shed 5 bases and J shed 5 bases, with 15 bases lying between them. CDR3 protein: CASSTYLTLTGELFF. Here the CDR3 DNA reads TGTGCCAGCAGCACATACCTTACACTGACCGGGGAGCTGTTTTTT.

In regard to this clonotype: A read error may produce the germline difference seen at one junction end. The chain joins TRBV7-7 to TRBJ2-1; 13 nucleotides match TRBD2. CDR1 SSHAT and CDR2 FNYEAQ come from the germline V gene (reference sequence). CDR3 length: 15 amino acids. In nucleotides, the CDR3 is TGTGCTAGCAGCTTAGCGGGACTAGCGGGGAATGAGCAGTTCTTC. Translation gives CASSLAGLAGNEQFF.

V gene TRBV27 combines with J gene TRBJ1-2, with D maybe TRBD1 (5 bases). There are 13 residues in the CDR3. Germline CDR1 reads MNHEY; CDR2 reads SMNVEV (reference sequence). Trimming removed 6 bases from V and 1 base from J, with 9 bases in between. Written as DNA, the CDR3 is TGTGCCAGCAGAAGGGGAGTTAACTATGGCTACACCTTC. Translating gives CASRRGVNYGYTF.

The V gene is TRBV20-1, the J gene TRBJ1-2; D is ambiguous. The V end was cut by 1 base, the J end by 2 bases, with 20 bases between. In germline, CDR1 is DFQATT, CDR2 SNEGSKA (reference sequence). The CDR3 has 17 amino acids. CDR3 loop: CSARGGSGRRPNYGYTF. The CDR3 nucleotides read TGCAGTGCTAGAGGCGGGTCCGGCCGGCGACCAAACTATGGCTACACCTTC.

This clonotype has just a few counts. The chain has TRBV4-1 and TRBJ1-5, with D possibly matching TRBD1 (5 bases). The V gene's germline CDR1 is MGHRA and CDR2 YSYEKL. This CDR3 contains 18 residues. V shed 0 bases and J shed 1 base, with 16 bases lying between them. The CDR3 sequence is CASSQEGWTPSSNQPQHF. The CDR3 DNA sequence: TGCGCCAGCAGCCAAGAAGGATGGACACCTTCGAGCAATCAGCCCCAGCATTTT.

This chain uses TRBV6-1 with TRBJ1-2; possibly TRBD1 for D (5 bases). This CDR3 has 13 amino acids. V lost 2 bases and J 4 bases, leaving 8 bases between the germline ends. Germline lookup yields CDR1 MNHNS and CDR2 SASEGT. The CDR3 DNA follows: TGTGCCAGCAGTGAAAGGGGCTTCTATGGCTACACCTTC. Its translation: CASSERGFYGYTF.

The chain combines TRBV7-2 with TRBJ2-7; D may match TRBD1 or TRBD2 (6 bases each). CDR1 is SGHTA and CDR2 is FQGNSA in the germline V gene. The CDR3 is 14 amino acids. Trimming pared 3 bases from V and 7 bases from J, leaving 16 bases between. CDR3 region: CASSLGIQGGEQYF. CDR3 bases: TGTGCCAGCAGCTTGGGTATACAGGGAGGTGAGCAGTACTTC.

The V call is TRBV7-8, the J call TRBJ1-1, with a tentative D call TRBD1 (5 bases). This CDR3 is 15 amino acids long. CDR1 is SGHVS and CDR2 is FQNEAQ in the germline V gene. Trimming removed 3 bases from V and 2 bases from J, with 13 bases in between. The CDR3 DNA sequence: TGTGCCAGCAGCTTGTGGGGCCCCGTCAACACTGAAGCTTTCTTT. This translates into CASSLWGPVNTEAFF. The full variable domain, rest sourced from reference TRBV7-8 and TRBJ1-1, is GAGVSQSPRYKVAKRGQDVALRCDPISGHVSLFWYQQALGQGPEFLTYFQNEAQLDKSGLPSDRFFAERPEGSVSTLKIQRTQQEDSAVYLCASSLWGPVNTEAFFGQGTRLTVV.

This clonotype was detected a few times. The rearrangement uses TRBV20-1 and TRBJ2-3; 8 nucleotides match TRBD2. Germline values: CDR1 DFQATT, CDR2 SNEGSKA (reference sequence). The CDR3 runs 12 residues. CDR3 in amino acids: CSGGAGTDTQYF. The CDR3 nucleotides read TGCAGCGGGGGGGCTGGCACAGATACGCAGTATTTT.

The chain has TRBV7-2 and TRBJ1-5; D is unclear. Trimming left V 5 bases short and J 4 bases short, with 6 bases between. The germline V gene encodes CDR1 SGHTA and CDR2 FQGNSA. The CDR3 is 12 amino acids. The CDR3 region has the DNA TGTGCCAGCAGCCCTAGGAATCAGCCCCAGCATTTT. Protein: CASSPRNQPQHF.

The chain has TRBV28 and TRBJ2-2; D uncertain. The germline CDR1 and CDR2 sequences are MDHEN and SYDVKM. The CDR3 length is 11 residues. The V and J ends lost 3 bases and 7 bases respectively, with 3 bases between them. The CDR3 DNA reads TGTGCCAGCAGTTTGATCGGGGAGCTGTTTTTT. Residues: CASSLIGELFF.

CDR3 sequence reads: CASSQDSYEQYF. As DNA, the CDR3 is TGCGCCAGCAGTCAAGACAGTTACGAGCAGTACTTC. The rearrangement uses TRBV23-1 and TRBJ2-7; tentative D call: TRBD1 (5 bases). TRBV23-1 is reported as an ORF; its role is uncertain. CDR3 length equals 12 residues. Trimming pared 2 bases from V and 4 bases from J, leaving 6 bases between.

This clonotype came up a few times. CDR3 in DNA: TGTGCCAGCAGTGGACCGGGACTAGCGGGAGTGGGGTACGAGACCCAGTACTTC. Protein sequence: CASSGPGLAGVGYETQYF. The chain combines TRBV7-2 with TRBJ2-5, with 14 bases identical to TRBD2. The J segment lost 5 bases and the V segment lost 6 bases, leaving 14 bases of the junction unmatched. This CDR3 contains 18 residues. Germline V CDR1 and CDR2: SGHTA, FQGNSA.

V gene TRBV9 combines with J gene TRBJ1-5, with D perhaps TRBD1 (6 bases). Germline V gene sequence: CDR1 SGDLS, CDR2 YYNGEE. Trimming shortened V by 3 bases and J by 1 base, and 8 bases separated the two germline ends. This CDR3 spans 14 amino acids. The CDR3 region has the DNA TGTGCCAGCAGCGACAGGGAAAGCAATCAGCCCCAGCATTTT. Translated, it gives CASSDRESNQPQHF.

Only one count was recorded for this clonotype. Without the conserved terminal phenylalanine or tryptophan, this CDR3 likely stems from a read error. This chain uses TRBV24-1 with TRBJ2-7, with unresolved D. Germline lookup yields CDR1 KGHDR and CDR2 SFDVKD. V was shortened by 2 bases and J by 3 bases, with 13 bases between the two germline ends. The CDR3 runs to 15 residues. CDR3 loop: CATSDSQDTFYEQYL. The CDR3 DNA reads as TGTGCCACCAGTGATTCCCAAGACACCTTCTACGAGCAGTACCTC.

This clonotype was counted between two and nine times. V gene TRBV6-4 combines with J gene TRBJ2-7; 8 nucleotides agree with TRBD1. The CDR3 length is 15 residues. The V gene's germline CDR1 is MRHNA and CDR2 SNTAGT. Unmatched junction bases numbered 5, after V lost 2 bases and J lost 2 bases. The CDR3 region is CASSDVPGGAYEQYF. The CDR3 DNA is TGTGCCAGCAGTGACGTACCAGGGGGCGCCTACGAGCAGTACTTC.

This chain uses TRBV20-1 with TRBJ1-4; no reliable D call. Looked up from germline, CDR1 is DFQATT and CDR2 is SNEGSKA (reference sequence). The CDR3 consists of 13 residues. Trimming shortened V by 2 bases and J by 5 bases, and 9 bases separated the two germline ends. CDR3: CSARRQSNEKLFF. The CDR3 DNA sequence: TGCAGTGCTAGACGGCAGAGCAATGAAAAACTGTTTTTT.

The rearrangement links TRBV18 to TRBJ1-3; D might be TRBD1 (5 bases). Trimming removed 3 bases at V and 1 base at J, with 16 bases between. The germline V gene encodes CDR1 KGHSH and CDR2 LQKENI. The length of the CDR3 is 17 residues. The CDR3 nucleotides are TGTGCCAGCTCACCTGCAGGGCCGTCTTCTTCTGGAAACACCATATATTTT. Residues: CASSPAGPSSSGNTIYF.

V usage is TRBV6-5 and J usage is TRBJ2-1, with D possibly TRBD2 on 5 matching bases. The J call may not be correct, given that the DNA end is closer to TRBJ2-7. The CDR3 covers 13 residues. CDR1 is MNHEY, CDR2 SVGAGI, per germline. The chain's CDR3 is CASSYSNREAQYF. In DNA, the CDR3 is TGTGCCAGCAGTTACTCGAATCGGGAAGCGCAGTACTTC.

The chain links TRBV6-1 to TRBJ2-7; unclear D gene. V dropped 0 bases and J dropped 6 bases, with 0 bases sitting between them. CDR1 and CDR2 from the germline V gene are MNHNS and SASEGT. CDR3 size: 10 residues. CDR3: CASSEAEQYF. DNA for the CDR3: TGTGCCAGCAGTGAAGCCGAGCAGTACTTC.

The CDR3 reads CASSQVVGLSGGRGNQPQHF. The CDR3 DNA follows: TGCGCCAGCAGCCAAGTAGTAGGACTGAGTGGGGGGCGAGGCAATCAGCCCCAGCATTTT. The V gene is TRBV4-1, the J gene TRBJ1-5; D possibly corresponds to TRBD1 (6 bases). CDR3 length: 20 amino acids. V was clipped by 1 base and J by 2 bases, with 24 bases between them. From germline, CDR1 is MGHRA and CDR2 YSYEKL.

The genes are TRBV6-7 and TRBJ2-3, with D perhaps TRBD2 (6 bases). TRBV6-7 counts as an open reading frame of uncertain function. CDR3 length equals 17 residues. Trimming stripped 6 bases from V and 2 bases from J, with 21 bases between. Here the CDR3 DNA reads TGTGCCAGCAGCCGTGACTACAACGGGGAGGACACAGATACGCAGTATTTT. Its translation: CASSRDYNGEDTDTQYF.

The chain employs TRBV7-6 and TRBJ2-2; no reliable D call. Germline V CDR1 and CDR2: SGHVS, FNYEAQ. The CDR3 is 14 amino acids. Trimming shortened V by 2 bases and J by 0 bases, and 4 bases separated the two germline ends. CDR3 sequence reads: CASSLLSNTGELFF. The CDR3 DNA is TGTGCCAGCAGCTTACTCTCGAACACCGGGGAGCTGTTTTTT. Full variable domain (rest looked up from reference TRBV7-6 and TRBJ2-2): GAGVSQSPRYKVTKRGQDVALRCDPISGHVSLYWYRQALGQGPEFLTYFNYEAQQDKSGLPNDRFSAERPEGSISTLTIQRTEQRDSAMYRCASSLLSNTGELFFGEGSRLTVL.